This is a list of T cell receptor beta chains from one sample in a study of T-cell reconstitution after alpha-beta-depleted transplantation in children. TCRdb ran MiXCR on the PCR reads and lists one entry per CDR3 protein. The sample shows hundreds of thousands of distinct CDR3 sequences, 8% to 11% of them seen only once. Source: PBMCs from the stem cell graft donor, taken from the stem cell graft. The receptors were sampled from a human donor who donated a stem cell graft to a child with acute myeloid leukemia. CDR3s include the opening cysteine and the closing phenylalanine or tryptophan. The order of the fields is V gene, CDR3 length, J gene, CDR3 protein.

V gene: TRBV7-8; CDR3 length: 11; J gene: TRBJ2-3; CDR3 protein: CASTNTDTQYF
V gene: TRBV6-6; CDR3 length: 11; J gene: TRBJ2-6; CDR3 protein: CAITGANVLTF
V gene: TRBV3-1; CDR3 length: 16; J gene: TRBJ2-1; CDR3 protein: CASSRSGRALYNEQFF
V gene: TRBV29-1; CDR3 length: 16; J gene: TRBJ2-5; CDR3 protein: CSVNKGGLAGEETQYF
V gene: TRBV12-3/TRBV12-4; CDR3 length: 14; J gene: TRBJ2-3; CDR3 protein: CASSSTGSTDTQYF
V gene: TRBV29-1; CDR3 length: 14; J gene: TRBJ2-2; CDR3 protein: CSVQGLANTGELFF
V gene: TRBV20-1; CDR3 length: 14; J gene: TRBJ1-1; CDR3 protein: CSAVPLQDETEAFF
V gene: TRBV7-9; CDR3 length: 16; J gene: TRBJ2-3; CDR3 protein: CASSSTRDIDSDTQYF
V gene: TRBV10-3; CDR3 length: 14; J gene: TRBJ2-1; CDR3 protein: CAISERAGNNEQFF
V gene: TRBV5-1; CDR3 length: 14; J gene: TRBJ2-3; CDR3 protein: CASTAGSGTDTQYF
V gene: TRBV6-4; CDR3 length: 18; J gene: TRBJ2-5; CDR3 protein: CASSPSSRGTGGPETQYF
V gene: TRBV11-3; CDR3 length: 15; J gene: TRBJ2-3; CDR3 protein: CASSAGGGSVDTQYF
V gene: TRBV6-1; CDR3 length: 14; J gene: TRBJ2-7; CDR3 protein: CASRRGTTPYEQYF
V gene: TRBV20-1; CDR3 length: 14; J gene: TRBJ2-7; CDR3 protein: CSARESGRVDEQYF
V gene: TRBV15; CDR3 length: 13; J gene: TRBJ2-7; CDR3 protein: CATSRTFKSEQYF
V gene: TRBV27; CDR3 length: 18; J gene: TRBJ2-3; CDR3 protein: CASSLRFRGLAGGDTQYF
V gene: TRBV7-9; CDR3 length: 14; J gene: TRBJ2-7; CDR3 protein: CASSSGDFPNEQYF
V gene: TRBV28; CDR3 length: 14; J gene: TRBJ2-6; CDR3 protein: CASKPGRSANVLTF
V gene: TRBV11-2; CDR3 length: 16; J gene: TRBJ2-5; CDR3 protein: CASSLGQLAGEETQYF
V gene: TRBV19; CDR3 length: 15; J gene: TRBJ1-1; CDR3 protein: CASSTWTGKNTEAFF
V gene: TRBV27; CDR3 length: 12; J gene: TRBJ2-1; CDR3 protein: CASRTGYNEQFF
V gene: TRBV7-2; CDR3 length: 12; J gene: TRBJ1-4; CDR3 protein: CASSLGGEKLFF